The 23 T cell receptor beta chains given below trace back to one sample, sequenced in a study of T cell responses to AZD1222 COVID-19 vaccine. Clones were sequenced by immunoSEQ multiplex PCR, and TCRdb holds only the in-frame ones, with some missing. The sample lists almost 80,000 clones, roughly 87% seen once, with roughly a quarter in the top ten. The sample in question was peripheral blood, obtained on day 0 of AZD1222 vaccination. These receptors originate from an adult in good health.

The CDR3 region has the DNA TGTGCCAGCAGTCCCCTTGGGGGTTATATCAATGAAGCTTTCTTT. This encodes CASSPLGGYINEAFF. The chain recombines TRBV3-1 (or the pseudogene TRBV3-2) with TRBJ1-1, with D maybe TRBD1 (5 bases). The V and J ends lost 6 bases and 7 bases respectively, with 21 bases between them. The germline CDR1 and CDR2 sequences are LGHDT and YNNKEL (reference sequence). The CDR3 has 15 residues.

In DNA form, the CDR3 reads TGTGCCAGCAGCGAGGGGAGCGGAAGACTTAACACCGGGGAGCTGTTTTTT. Translating gives CASSEGSGRLNTGELFF. V and J are TRBV9 and TRBJ2-2, with D perhaps TRBD1 or TRBD2 (5 bases each). The length of the CDR3 is 17 residues. Germline V gene sequence: CDR1 SGDLS, CDR2 YYNGEE. Trimming took 3 bases from V and 2 from J, leaving 17 bases between them.

In this sample, this clone turned up a few times. The chain recombines TRBV14 with TRBJ1-2; no reliable D call. V lost 8 bases and J 9 bases, leaving 16 bases between the germline ends. The CDR3 is 12 amino acids. Germline V gene data show CDR1 as SGHDN and CDR2 as FVKESK. In nucleotides, the CDR3 is TGTGCCAGCGCTCGGGGTTATGGGAGCTACACCTTC. This codes for CASARGYGSYTF. Using reference TRBV14 and TRBJ1-2 for the parts outside the CDR3, the full variable domain is EAGVTQFPSHSVIEKGQTVTLRCDPISGHDNLYWYRRVMGKEIKFLLHFVKESKQDESGMPNNRFLAERTGGTYSTLKVQPAELEDSGVYFCASARGYGSYTFGSGTRLTVV.

This clone showed up just once. The chain couples TRBV6-4 to TRBJ2-1; 10 bases are a match to TRBD2. The CDR3 has 15 amino acids. From germline, CDR1 is MRHNA and CDR2 SNTAGT. The trim removed 4 bases at V and 8 bases at J, leaving 8 bases unmatched. CDR3 coding DNA: TGTGCCAGCAGTGTGCGTCTAGCGGGAGCTGATGAGCAGTTCTTC. Its translation: CASSVRLAGADEQFF.

V usage is TRBV4-1 and J usage is TRBJ2-7; D not resolved. Germline CDR1 MGHRA, CDR2 YSYEKL. V lost 0 bases and J 2 bases, leaving 8 bases between the germline ends. The CDR3 has 14 residues. In DNA, the CDR3 is TGCGCCAGCAGCCAAGACTACCGAGCCTACGAGCAGTACTTC. Translated: CASSQDYRAYEQYF.

The CDR3 nucleotides read TGTGCCAGCAGCCCAAGGGTGGCCGTGATGCATGAGCAGTTCTTC. This codes for CASSPRVAVMHEQFF. This chain uses TRBV3-1 (or the pseudogene TRBV3-2) with TRBJ2-1; D is ambiguous. The germline V gene has CDR1 LGHDT and CDR2 YNNKEL (reference sequence). V dropped 4 bases and J dropped 8 bases, with 18 bases sitting between them. The CDR3 is made up of 15 amino acids.

CDR3: CASSPDRRGYTF. The CDR3 bases are TGTGCCAGCAGCCCGGACAGACGTGGCTACACCTTC. This chain joins TRBV7-9 and TRBJ1-2; maybe TRBD1 (6 bases). There are 12 residues in the CDR3. In germline, CDR1 is SEHNR, CDR2 FQNEAQ (reference sequence). Trimming removed 5 bases at V and 7 bases at J, with 11 bases between.

This chain uses TRBV7-9 with TRBJ2-3, with D possibly TRBD2 on 5 matching bases. The germline gives CDR1 SEHNR, CDR2 FQNEAQ (reference sequence). The germline V and J ends were trimmed by 2 bases and 1 base, with 10 bases remaining between them. The CDR3 sequence is 15 residues long. CDR3 residues: CASSLRGSRTDTQYF. Here the CDR3 DNA reads TGTGCCAGCAGCTTACGTGGGAGCCGCACAGATACGCAGTATTTT. Variable domain in full (rest from reference TRBV7-9 and TRBJ2-3): DTGVSQNPRHKITKRGQNVTFRCDPISEHNRLYWYRQTLGQGPEFLTYFQNEAQLEKSRLLSDRFSAERPKGSFSTLEIQRTEQGDSAMYLCASSLRGSRTDTQYFGPGTRLTVL.

The V call is TRBV6-5, the J call TRBJ1-1, with a weak D call TRBD1 (6 bases). With 4 bases removed from V and 4 bases from J, the gap between germline ends came to 13 bases. CDR1 is MNHEY and CDR2 is SVGAGI in the germline V gene. The CDR3 is 14 amino acids. For the CDR3, the DNA is TGTGCCAGCAGTTTGTCGGGGGCGGGCACTGAAGCTTTCTTT. Protein sequence: CASSLSGAGTEAFF.

This clone came up once. V is TRBV5-6 and J is TRBJ2-3; a weak D match, TRBD1 (6 bases). Germline V gene lookup returns CDR1 SGHDT and CDR2 YYEEEE. The CDR3 has 15 amino acids. V lost 2 bases, J lost 2 bases, and 12 bases lay in between. The CDR3 spells CASSLFQGHTDTQYF. CDR3 nucleotide sequence: TGTGCCAGCAGCTTATTTCAGGGGCACACAGATACGCAGTATTTT.

This chain uses TRBV18 with TRBJ2-3; D is unresolved. Germline assignment: CDR1 KGHSH and CDR2 LQKENI. CDR3 size: 15 residues. V dropped 2 bases and J dropped 0 bases, with 9 bases sitting between them. The CDR3 is CASSPSAESTDTQYF. The CDR3 bases are TGTGCCAGCTCACCATCGGCGGAAAGCACAGATACGCAGTATTTT.

CDR3 amino acids: CASTGGNYGYTF. CDR3 coding DNA: TGTGCCAGCACAGGGGGCAACTATGGCTACACCTTC. This chain links TRBV6-5 with TRBJ1-2; 8 bases map to TRBD1. The V and J ends lost 7 bases and 2 bases, in that order; junction bases with no gene match: 0. The germline CDR1 and CDR2 sequences are MNHEY and SVGAGI. There are 12 residues in the CDR3.

This sequence joins TRBV28 and TRBJ1-2; no firm D call. This CDR3 comprises 14 residues. Trimming left V 5 bases short and J 8 bases short, with 18 bases between. The V gene's germline CDR1 is MDHEN and CDR2 SYDVKM. The CDR3 nucleotides read TGTGCCAGCAGTCAAACAGCGGCGGTCGGGGGCTACACCTTC. Translated: CASSQTAAVGGYTF.

The chain employs TRBV9 and TRBJ2-5; D is unresolved. This CDR3 has 14 amino acids. The germline V and J ends were trimmed by 4 bases and 2 bases, with 12 bases remaining between them. Germline V gene lookup returns CDR1 SGDLS and CDR2 YYNGEE. The CDR3 coding sequence is TGTGCCAGCAGCCTTACTTCAAGGCAAGAGACCCAGTACTTC. It is translated as CASSLTSRQETQYF.

This clone was observed at least ten times. The J gene is TRBJ2-7, the V gene TRBV7-9, with TRBD2 identical over 10 bases. The CDR3 spans 15 residues. The ends lost 5 bases at V and 7 bases at J; junction bases unmatched: 11. From germline, CDR1 is SEHNR and CDR2 FQNEAQ (reference sequence). CDR3 nucleotides: TGTGCCAGCAGCCACACTCTAGCGGGGGCGCGGGAGCAGTACTTC. This sequence encodes CASSHTLAGAREQYF.

The chain has TRBV20-1 and TRBJ1-6, with D possibly matching TRBD1 (5 bases). Germline V lookup: CDR1 DFQATT, CDR2 SNEGSKA (reference sequence). CDR3 length: 16 residues. V was pared by 3 bases and J by 7 bases, with 19 bases between. CDR3 amino acids: CSASIVGRDGNSPLHF. CDR3 nucleotide sequence: TGCAGTGCTAGTATCGTAGGCAGGGACGGAAATTCACCCCTCCACTTT.

This clone was recorded a few times. V is TRBV27 and J is TRBJ1-3; D remains ambiguous. V was shortened by 2 bases and J by 0 bases, with 11 bases between the two germline ends. Germline CDR1 is MNHEY and CDR2 is SMNVEV (reference sequence). The CDR3 spans 16 residues. Here the CDR3 DNA reads TGTGCCAGCAGTTTAGGCAGACCATACTCTGGAAACACCATATATTTT. The encoded protein is CASSLGRPYSGNTIYF.

The rearrangement joins TRBV18 to TRBJ2-1; no reliable D call. V was cut by 4 bases and J by 3 bases, with 13 bases left in between. Per the germline V gene, CDR1 is KGHSH and CDR2 is LQKENI. The length of the CDR3 is 15 residues. Here the CDR3 reads CASSLRQNNYNEQFF. CDR3 bases: TGTGCCAGCTCACTTAGGCAGAACAACTACAATGAGCAGTTCTTC.

The chain links TRBV5-1 to TRBJ2-5; 11 nucleotides match TRBD1. The CDR3 spans 15 residues. The trim removed 4 bases at V and 7 bases at J, leaving 9 bases unmatched. Germline CDR1 and CDR2: SGHRS and YFSETQ. CDR3 in DNA: TGCGCCAGCAGCCCGGGACAGGGGGTCCAGGGGACCCAGTACTTC. This encodes CASSPGQGVQGTQYF. Full variable domain (remainder filled in from reference TRBV5-1 and TRBJ2-5): KAGVTQTPRYLIKTRGQQVTLSCSPISGHRSVSWYQQTPGQGLQFLFEYFSETQRNKGNFPGRFSGRQFSNSRSEMNVSTLELGDSALYLCASSPGQGVQGTQYFGPGTRLLVL.

This chain links TRBV7-9 with TRBJ1-4, with TRBD1 matching 7 bases. The V segment lost 5 bases and the J segment 3 bases; nucleotides outside the gene matches: 3. This CDR3 is 14 amino acids long. CDR1 is SEHNR, CDR2 FQNEAQ, per germline (reference sequence). The CDR3 loop reads CASSRDSSNEKLFF. CDR3 in DNA: TGTGCCAGCAGCAGGGACAGTTCTAATGAAAAACTGTTTTTT.

This sequence joins TRBV6-5 and TRBJ1-2; 7 bases match TRBD1. V was pared by 2 bases and J by 8 bases, with 8 bases of the junction left unmatched. Germline loops: CDR1 MNHEY, CDR2 SVGAGI. CDR3 size: 14 residues. CDR3 sequence reads: CASSYGEGAGGYTF. The DNA for the CDR3 is TGTGCCAGCAGTTACGGTGAGGGGGCCGGAGGCTACACCTTC.

The V call is TRBV14, the J call TRBJ2-7; 7 nucleotides agree with TRBD2. The CDR3 has 13 amino acids. CDR1 and CDR2 (germline): SGHDN, FVKESK. Trimming cost V 5 bases and J 2 bases; bases outside gene matches: 3. The CDR3 nucleotides are TGTGCCAGCAGCTACCGGGGGGCCTACGAGCAGTACTTC. Its protein product is CASSYRGAYEQYF.

This chain links TRBV29-1 with TRBJ2-1; 15 nucleotides line up with TRBD2. Trimming cost V 8 bases and J 10 bases; bases outside gene matches: 9. Germline V gene lookup returns CDR1 SQVTM and CDR2 ANQGSEA. CDR3 length: 14 residues. The CDR3 protein is CSTRSGTSGREQFF. CDR3 nucleotides: TGCAGCACCCGCTCCGGGACTAGCGGGAGGGAGCAGTTCTTC.